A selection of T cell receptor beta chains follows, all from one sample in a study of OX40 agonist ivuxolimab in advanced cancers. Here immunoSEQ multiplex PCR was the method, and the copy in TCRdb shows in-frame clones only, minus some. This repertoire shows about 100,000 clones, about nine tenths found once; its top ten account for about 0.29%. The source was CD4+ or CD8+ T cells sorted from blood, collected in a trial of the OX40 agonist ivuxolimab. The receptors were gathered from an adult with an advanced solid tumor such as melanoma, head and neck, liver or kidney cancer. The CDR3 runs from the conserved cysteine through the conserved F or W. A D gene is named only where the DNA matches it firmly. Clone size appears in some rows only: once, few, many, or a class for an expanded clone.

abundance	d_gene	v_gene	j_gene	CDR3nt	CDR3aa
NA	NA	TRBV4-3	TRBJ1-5	TGCGCCAGCAGCCAAGATCCCACAGCTAGCAATCAGCCCCAGCATTTT	CASSQDPTASNQPQHF
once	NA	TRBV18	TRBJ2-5	TGTGCCAGCTCACGCCTGGGACTGCCCCAAGAGACCCAGTACTTC	CASSRLGLPQETQYF
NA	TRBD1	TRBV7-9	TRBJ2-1	TGTGCCAGCAGTCGAACGAGACAGGGTAACAATGAGCAGTTCTTC	CASSRTRQGNNEQFF
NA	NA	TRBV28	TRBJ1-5	TGTGCCAGCTTCAAGGCGGGCAATCAGCCCCAGCATTTT	CASFKAGNQPQHF
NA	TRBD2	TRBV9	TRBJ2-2	TGTGCCAGCAGCGTAGTTCTAGCGGGAGAAGTGAACACCGGGGAGCTGTTTTTT	CASSVVLAGEVNTGELFF
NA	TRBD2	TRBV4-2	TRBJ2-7	TGTGCCAGCAGCCAGAGGACTAGCGGACTATCCTACGAGCAGTACTTC	CASSQRTSGLSYEQYF
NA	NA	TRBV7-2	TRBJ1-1	TGTGCCAGCAGCTTGGCCAGCAGGGCCACTGAAGCTTTCTTT	CASSLASRATEAFF
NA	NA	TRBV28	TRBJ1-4	TGTGCCAGCAGTTTGAGAACCCTCTCAACTAATGAAAAACTGTTTTTT	CASSLRTLSTNEKLFF
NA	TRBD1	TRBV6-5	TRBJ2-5	TGTGCCAGCAGACCCTTCACAGGGGTAGAGACCCAGTACTTC	CASRPFTGVETQYF
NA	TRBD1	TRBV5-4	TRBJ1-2	TGTGCCAGCAGCTCCGGGACAGAGAACTATGGCTACACCTTC	CASSSGTENYGYTF
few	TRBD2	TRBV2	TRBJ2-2	TGTGCCAGCAGTGTAAAGCTAGCGGGAGCCGGGGAGCTGTTTTTT	CASSVKLAGAGELFF
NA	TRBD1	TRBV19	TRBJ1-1	TGTGCCAGTAGTATAACTGGACAGGGGAGCACTGAAGCTTTCTTT	CASSITGQGSTEAFF
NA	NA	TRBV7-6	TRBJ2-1	TGTGCCAGCAGCTTAGCGGGGGCAGGGGGGAATGAGCAGTTCTTC	CASSLAGAGGNEQFF
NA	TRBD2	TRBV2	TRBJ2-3	TGTGCCACCGGACTAGCGGGAGGCGCAGATACGCAGTATTTT	CATGLAGGADTQYF
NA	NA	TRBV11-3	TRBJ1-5	TGTGCCAGCAGCTTAGCAGGGTACTGGGGACGTGGCAATCAGCCCCAGCATTTT	CASSLAGYWGRGNQPQHF
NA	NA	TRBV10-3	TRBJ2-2	TGTGCCATCAGTGAAGGGGGGGCGAACACCGGGGAGCTGTTTTTT	CAISEGGANTGELFF
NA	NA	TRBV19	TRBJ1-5	TGTGCCAGTAGTAGTCCGGGGAGCCCGCATCAGCCCCAGCATTTT	CASSSPGSPHQPQHF
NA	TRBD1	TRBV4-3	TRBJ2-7	TGCGCCAGCAGCCGGCAAAAGGACAGGGGGCAGTACGAGCAGTACTTC	CASSRQKDRGQYEQYF
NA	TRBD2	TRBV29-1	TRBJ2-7	TGCAGCGTCCAAAAAGGACAGGGCGGACTAGCGGGAGTTACGAATTACGAGCAGTACTTC	CSVQKGQGGLAGVTNYEQYF
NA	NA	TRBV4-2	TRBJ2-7	TGTGCCAGCAGCCAAGACGCGGGGAACCCCTACGAGCAGTACTTC	CASSQDAGNPYEQYF
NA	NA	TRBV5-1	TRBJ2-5	TGCGCCAGCAGCTTGAACCGACAGCCCCAAGAGACCCAGTACTTC	CASSLNRQPQETQYF
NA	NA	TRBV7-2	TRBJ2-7	TGTGCCAGCAGCTTTTTAGACTACGAGCAGTACTTC	CASSFLDYEQYF
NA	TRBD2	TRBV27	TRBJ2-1	TGTGCCAGCAGAGTCGGGGATCGTATCGGGACTAGCGGCTACAATGAGCAGTTCTTC	CASRVGDRIGTSGYNEQFF
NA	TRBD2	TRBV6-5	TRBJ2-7	TGTGCCAGCACCGGACTAGCGGGGCACTACGAGCAGTACTTC	CASTGLAGHYEQYF
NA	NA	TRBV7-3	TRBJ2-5	TGTGCCAGCAGCAAAGGGACGGGCCGGGGAACCCAGTACTTC	CASSKGTGRGTQYF
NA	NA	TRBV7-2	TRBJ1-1	TGTGCCAGCAGCGTACAGTGGAACACTGAAGCTTTCTTT	CASSVQWNTEAFF
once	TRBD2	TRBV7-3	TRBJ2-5	TGTGCCAGCAGCATGACTAGCGGGGGGACCCAGTACTTC	CASSMTSGGTQYF
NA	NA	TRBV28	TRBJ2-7	TGTGCCAGCAGTCCCGGGACACCCCCGAACGAGCAGTACTTC	CASSPGTPPNEQYF
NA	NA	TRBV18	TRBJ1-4	TGTGCCAGCTCACAAGGAAAGGGAGCTGAAAAACTGTTTTTT	CASSQGKGAEKLFF
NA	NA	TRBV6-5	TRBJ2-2	TGTGCCAGCAGTCGGGTCGGGTCCCGGGAGCTGTTTTTT	CASSRVGSRELFF
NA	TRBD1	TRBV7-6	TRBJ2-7	TGTGCCAGCAGCTTGCGACAGGGTTACGAGCAGTACTTC	CASSLRQGYEQYF
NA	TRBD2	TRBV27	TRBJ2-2	TGTGCCAGCAGTTTTTCACTAGCGGGAACCGGGGAGCTGTTTTTT	CASSFSLAGTGELFF
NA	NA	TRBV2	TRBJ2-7	TGTGCCAGCACCCTCCAGGGGGGAGGCTCCTACGAGCAGTACTTC	CASTLQGGGSYEQYF
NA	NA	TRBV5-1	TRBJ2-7	TGCGCCAGCAGCTTGGCGGCAGTGAGCTCCTACGAGCAGTACTTC	CASSLAAVSSYEQYF
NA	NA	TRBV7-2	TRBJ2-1	TGTGCCAGCAGCTTAGCCGAGAACCGGGGTGGTGAGCAGTTCTTC	CASSLAENRGGEQFF
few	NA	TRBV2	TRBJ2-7	TGTGCCAGCAGTGATGGTGCGCCAAAGCAGTACTTC	CASSDGAPKQYF
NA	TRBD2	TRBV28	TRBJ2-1	TGTGCCAGCAGTCCCATGTTGGGCGGGAGGGCCAGGTTCAATGAGCAGTTCTTC	CASSPMLGGRARFNEQFF
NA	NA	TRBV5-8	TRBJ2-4	TGTGCCAGCAGCTTGTACCGGCAGGGCAAGAACATTCAGTACTTC	CASSLYRQGKNIQYF
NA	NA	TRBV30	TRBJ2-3	TGTGCCTGGAGGGCCGGGGAAAACACAGATACGCAGTATTTT	CAWRAGENTDTQYF
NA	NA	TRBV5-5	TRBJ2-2	TGTGCCAGCAGGTGGGCCACGTTCACCGGGGAGCTGTTTTTT	CASRWATFTGELFF
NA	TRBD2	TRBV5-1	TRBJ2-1	TGCGCCAGCAGCTTATGGCGGGAGCCCTCCTACAATGAGCAGTTCTTC	CASSLWREPSYNEQFF
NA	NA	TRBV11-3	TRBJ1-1	TGTGCCAGCAGCGGTGCATCGAACACTGAAGCTTTCTTT	CASSGASNTEAFF
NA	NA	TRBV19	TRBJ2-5	TGTGCCAGTAGTCCTCCAGGCGGGGAGGAGACCCAGTACTTC	CASSPPGGEETQYF
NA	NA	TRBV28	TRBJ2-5	TGTGCCAGCCACTCGACAGGAGAAAAAGAGACCCAGTACTTC	CASHSTGEKETQYF
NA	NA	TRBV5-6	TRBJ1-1	TGTGCCAGCAGGGGGTGGGGAGGCACTGAAGCTTTCTTT	CASRGWGGTEAFF
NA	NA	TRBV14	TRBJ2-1	TGTGCCAGCAGCTTATTCCATAACGGGGAGCAGTTCTTC	CASSLFHNGEQFF
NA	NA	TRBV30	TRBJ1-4	TGTGCCTGGAAGTTCGCAGGGGTTGAAAAACTGTTTTTT	CAWKFAGVEKLFF
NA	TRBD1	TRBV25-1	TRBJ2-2	TGTGCCAGCAGTGAATACAGGGGGCGCGCCGGGGAGCTGTTTTTT	CASSEYRGRAGELFF
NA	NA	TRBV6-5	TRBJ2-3	TGTGCCAGCAGTTACTCGGCTAGCAGAACAGATACGCAGTATTTT	CASSYSASRTDTQYF
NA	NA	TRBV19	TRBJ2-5	TGTGCCAGTAACTCAAAGTGGAGAACCGATAACCAAGAGACCCAGTACTTC	CASNSKWRTDNQETQYF
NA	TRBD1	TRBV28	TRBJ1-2	TGTGCCAGCGGAGGGGGCAGGGGCTACACCTTC	CASGGGRGYTF
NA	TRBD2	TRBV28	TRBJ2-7	TGTGCCAGCAGTTTATATGGGGGGGATACGGAGCAGTACTTC	CASSLYGGDTEQYF
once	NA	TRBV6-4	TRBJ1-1	TGTGCCAGCAGCCCCCTCCCAGGGAACACTGAAGCTTTCTTT	CASSPLPGNTEAFF
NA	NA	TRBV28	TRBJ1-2	TGTGCCAGCAGGAATCCGATAGACCCCGGCTACACCTTC	CASRNPIDPGYTF
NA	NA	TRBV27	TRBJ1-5	TGTGCCAGCAGTTTAGGCGGTGGGGTCGGTCAGCCCCAGCATTTT	CASSLGGGVGQPQHF
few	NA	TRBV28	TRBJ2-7	TGTGCCAGCAGCTGGCCGTCCGTGGGCTCCTACGAGCAGTACTTC	CASSWPSVGSYEQYF
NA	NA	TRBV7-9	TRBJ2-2	TGTGCCAGCAGCTGGGCAGCTAACACCGGGGAGCTGTTTTTT	CASSWAANTGELFF
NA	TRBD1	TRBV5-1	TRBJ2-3	TGCGCCAGCAGCTTAGGGACAGCCACAGATACGCAGTATTTT	CASSLGTATDTQYF
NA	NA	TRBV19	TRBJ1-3	TGTGCCAGTACCAATCCCGGAGGGGGAAACACCATATATTTT	CASTNPGGGNTIYF